The 10 T cell receptor beta chains listed next were all sequenced from one sample in a study of T cells in Graves' hyperthyroidism and ophthalmopathy. Authors of the study amplified TCR beta CDR3 regions from RNA transcripts. The primer set for the first-round RT-PCR of the TCR CDR3 was HTBI. TCRdb re-analysed the multiplex PCR reads in MiXCR, keeping a single row per CDR3 protein. The data hold a few hundred thousand distinct CDR3 sequences, with less than 25% observed a single time. Sample: blood. The receptors come from a woman in her seventies with Graves' ophthalmopathy.

J is TRBJ2-2 and V is TRBV20-1; 14 nucleotides match TRBD2. There are 17 residues in the CDR3. The V gene's germline CDR1 is DFQATT and CDR2 SNEGSKA (reference sequence). V lost 3 bases and J lost 5; bases outside the gene matches: 8. The CDR3 DNA is TGCAGTGCTAGCCCGACTAGCGGGAGGGCCGGGACCGGGGAGCTGTTTTTT. This encodes CSASPTSGRAGTGELFF.

The chain has TRBV9 and TRBJ1-2; TRBD1 matches 7 bases. In germline, CDR1 is SGDLS, CDR2 YYNGEE. V dropped 4 bases and J dropped 2; count of bases not matched to a gene: 11. The CDR3 is 16 amino acids. CDR3: CASSHLGGDVNYGYTF. DNA of the CDR3: TGTGCCAGCAGCCATCTAGGGGGCGATGTAAACTATGGCTACACCTTC.

The V and J genes are TRBV6-1 and TRBJ2-3; D remains ambiguous. Trimming took off 6 bases at V and 5 bases at J, with 18 bases between the two ends. The CDR3 covers 15 residues. CDR1 and CDR2 from the germline V gene are MNHNS and SASEGT. The CDR3 is CASSPLAGMRDTQYF. The CDR3 DNA follows: TGTGCCAGCAGCCCCTTAGCAGGAATGAGAGATACGCAGTATTTT.

This clonotype appeared a few times. V and J are TRBV7-2 and TRBJ1-1; D might be TRBD1 (6 bases). The germline V gene encodes CDR1 SGHTA and CDR2 FQGNSA. The CDR3 consists of 14 residues. With 3 bases removed from V and 8 bases from J, the gap between germline ends came to 16 bases. CDR3 in DNA: TGTGCCAGCAGCTTGGGGGGGCCGTTTAGCGAAGCTTTCTTT. Translation gives CASSLGGPFSEAFF.

V and J are TRBV6-2 or TRBV6-3 and TRBJ2-1, with 8 bases that match TRBD2. The CDR3 totals 14 residues. Germline lookup yields CDR1 MNHEY and CDR2 SVGEGT. Germline trimming cut 4 bases from V and 9 bases from J; bases unmatched to any gene: 8. Written as DNA, the CDR3 is TGTGCCAGCAGTTTCTTAACCGGGACTAGTGAGCAGTTCTTC. It is translated as CASSFLTGTSEQFF.

The V call is TRBV20-1, the J call TRBJ2-6; D tentatively reads TRBD1 or TRBD2 (5 bases each). The ends were cut back, 2 bases at V and 0 bases at J, with 14 bases in the middle. The germline gives CDR1 DFQATT, CDR2 SNEGSKA (reference sequence). The CDR3 runs to 17 residues. This CDR3 reads CSARRFRDHSGANVLTF. The CDR3 DNA reads TGCAGTGCTAGACGGTTTAGGGACCACTCTGGGGCCAACGTCCTGACTTTC.

This chain joins TRBV27 and TRBJ2-5; 8 bases map to TRBD1. V trimming: 6 bases; J trimming: 5 bases; junction bases outside the gene matches: 8. This CDR3 comprises 14 residues. Germline assignment: CDR1 MNHEY and CDR2 SMNVEV (reference sequence). The CDR3 nucleotides read TGTGCCAGCAGCCGCCAGGGGGCGTCGGAGACCCAGTACTTC. Its translation is CASSRQGASETQYF.

In this sample, this clonotype turned up many times. The chain employs TRBV28 and TRBJ2-3, with 16 bases matching TRBD2. Trimming removed 7 bases from V and 9 bases from J; junction bases left unmatched: 7. Germline-derived CDR1 and CDR2 are MDHEN and SYDVKM. This CDR3 spans 15 amino acids. CDR3 in amino acids: CASTAGTSGGGTQYF. The DNA for the CDR3 is TGTGCCAGCACCGCCGGGACTAGCGGGGGGGGCACGCAGTATTTT.

This chain joins TRBV4-3 and TRBJ2-3, with TRBD1 as a possible D gene (5 bases). The CDR3 runs 15 residues. The germline V gene has CDR1 LGHNA and CDR2 YSLEER. The V end lost 0 bases, the J end lost 3 bases, and 10 bases lay between the germline ends. CDR3 residues: CASSQDRDRTDTQYF. DNA of the CDR3: TGCGCCAGCAGCCAAGACAGGGATCGTACAGATACGCAGTATTTT.

This clonotype was seen ten or more times. This rearrangement joins TRBV28 to TRBJ2-4, with D possibly TRBD2 on 6 matching bases. The CDR3 contains 15 residues. V was cut by 4 bases and J by 0 bases, with 10 bases left in between. Germline V gives CDR1 MDHEN, CDR2 SYDVKM. CDR3 protein: CASSSGEVAKNIQYF. CDR3 in DNA: TGTGCCAGCAGTTCTGGGGAGGTAGCCAAAAACATTCAGTACTTC.